The 5 T cell receptor beta chains in this list originate from one sample, sequenced in a study of T cells in women clearing cervical HPV infection. Profiling relied on immunoSEQ multiplex PCR, and the TCRdb table lists in-frame clones only, not all of them. This table holds 45,000 to 55,000 clones. Sequencing was done on a sample of blood buffy coat. These receptors were obtained from a woman between 18 and 70 years old with a cervical HPV16 infection that either progressed to CIN3+ or cleared (not recorded which).

Remarks on this clone: The CDR3 goes on 3 residues after the read ends, and that part is filled in from the germline J gene. This chain connects TRBV7-8 to TRBJ2-7; the match to TRBD1 covers 10 bases. Germline assignment: CDR1 SGHVS and CDR2 FQNEAQ. V lost 6 bases to trimming and J lost 2 bases; unmatched junction nucleotides: 7. The CDR3 totals 15 residues. Here the CDR3 reads CASSYPGQGTYEQYF. Partial CDR3 DNA: TGTGCCAGCAGTTATCCGGGACAGGGGACCTACGAG.

The DNA read from the CDR3 is TGTGCCAGCAGTGAATGGACAGACTCTGGAAACACC. Translation: CASSEWTDSGNT. Given in full, the CDR3 is CASSEWTDSGNTIYF. V usage is TRBV2 and J usage is TRBJ1-3; D is perhaps TRBD1 (6 bases). The CDR3 end lies 3 residues beyond the end of the read and is filled in from the germline J gene. From germline, CDR1 is SNHLY and CDR2 FYNNEI. This CDR3 has 15 amino acids. The ends were cut back, 2 bases at V and 0 bases at J, with 8 bases in the middle. Looking up the rest from reference TRBV2 and TRBJ1-3 gives the full variable domain: EPEVTQTPSHQVTQMGQEVILRCVPISNHLYFYWYRQILGQKVEFLVSFYNNEISEKSEIFDDQFSVERPDGSNFTLKIRSTKLEDSAMYFCASSEWTDSGNTIYFGEGSWLTVV.

Remarks on this clone: The CDR3 extends 3 residues past the end of the read, so its final part is completed from the germline J gene. The chain combines TRBV20-1 with TRBJ2-7; possibly TRBD2 for D (6 bases). V was cut by 5 bases and J by 2 bases, with 13 bases left in between. Germline V gene lookup returns CDR1 DFQATT and CDR2 SNEGSKA (reference sequence). There are 13 residues in the CDR3. CDR3 amino acids: CSAAGLQPYEQYF. CDR3 bases read: TGCAGTGCTGCGGGACTCCAGCCCTACGAG.

As concerns this clone: Read sequence stops 3 residues before the CDR3 end, and the germline J gene provides the missing end. The rearrangement joins TRBV10-3 to TRBJ1-2; 8 nucleotides match TRBD1. The CDR3 runs to 12 residues. Germline V gene lookup returns CDR1 ENHRY and CDR2 SYGVKD. The sequenced CDR3 bases are TGTGCCATCATGGGGACAGGAACTATG. Translated, it gives CAIMGTGTM. The whole CDR3 region reads CAIMGTGTMYTF.

Of note for this clone: Sequencing ends 3 residues short of the CDR3 end; the germline J gene provides the rest. The rearrangement joins TRBV5-1 to TRBJ1-4, with 9 bases aligning to TRBD1. V shed 3 bases and J 8 bases; nucleotides not matched to a gene: 5. Germline CDR1 is SGHRS and CDR2 is YFSETQ. This CDR3 contains 14 residues. The DNA read from the CDR3 is TGCGCCAGCAGCTGGGGACAGGGAGGGGAAAAA. The encoded protein is CASSWGQGGEK. The CDR3 as a whole reads CASSWGQGGEKLFF. Based on the CDR3 plus reference TRBV5-1 and TRBJ1-4, the full variable domain is KAGVTQTPRYLIKTRGQQVTLSCSPISGHRSVSWYQQTPGQGLQFLFEYFSETQRNKGNFPGRFSGRQFSNSRSEMNVSTLELGDSALYLCASSWGQGGEKLFFGSGTQLSVL.